Presented here are 12 T cell receptor beta chains from one specimen sequenced in a study of OX40 agonist ivuxolimab in advanced cancers. Produced via immunoSEQ multiplex PCR; TCRdb's table is partial and in-frame only. The table records 75,000 or so clones, 80% to 85% of them present only once. Sequences were derived from CD4+ or CD8+ T cells sorted from blood, sampled in a trial of the OX40 agonist ivuxolimab. The receptors come from an adult with an advanced solid tumor such as melanoma, head and neck, liver or kidney cancer.

This chain joins TRBV5-1 and TRBJ2-7; 8 positions agree with TRBD1. V lost 3 bases and J lost 0; bases outside the gene matches: 5. Looked up from germline, CDR1 is SGHRS and CDR2 is YFSETQ. The CDR3 contains 15 residues. Here the CDR3 DNA reads TGCGCCAGCAGCTCCAGGGGGCCAAGCTCCTACGAGCAGTACTTC. It codes for CASSSRGPSSYEQYF.

The V gene is TRBV5-1, the J gene TRBJ1-2, with a weak D call TRBD1 (5 bases). V was clipped by 4 bases and J by 4 bases, with 14 bases between them. The CDR3 loop spans 14 amino acids. Germline V gene sequence: CDR1 SGHRS, CDR2 YFSETQ. The CDR3 reads CASSQWGRSYGYTF. CDR3 sequence (DNA): TGCGCCAGCAGCCAATGGGGCAGGAGCTATGGCTACACCTTC.

The V and J genes are TRBV11-3 and TRBJ2-7; D gene ambiguous. CDR1 SGHNT and CDR2 YENEEA come from the germline V gene. V was shortened by 1 base and J by 1 base, with 2 bases between the two germline ends. This CDR3 has 12 residues. The CDR3 region has the DNA TGTGCCAGCAGCTTAGCATCCTACGAGCAGTACTTC. Its translation: CASSLASYEQYF.

The rearrangement joins TRBV7-9 to TRBJ2-7; either TRBD1 or TRBD2 may supply D (5 bases each). Trimming shortened V by 5 bases and J by 2 bases, and 13 bases separated the two germline ends. The CDR3 extends over 14 amino acids. Germline assignment: CDR1 SEHNR and CDR2 FQNEAQ (reference sequence). The CDR3 spells CASSPMGPTYEQYF. The CDR3 nucleotides read TGTGCCAGCAGCCCTATGGGACCCACCTACGAGCAGTACTTC.

This clone occurred once. The chain couples TRBV14 to TRBJ2-5; D is possibly TRBD2 (5 bases). The closer fit of TRBJ2-7 to the DNA end suggests the J call may be wrong. The CDR3 extends over 14 amino acids. Germline V gene data show CDR1 as SGHDN and CDR2 as FVKESK. For the CDR3, the DNA is TGTGCCAGCAGCCAGGCGGGCGGCTCCTACGAGCAGTACTTC. Translating gives CASSQAGGSYEQYF.

The chain combines TRBV4-3 with TRBJ1-6; 7 nucleotides line up with TRBD1. Looked up from germline, CDR1 is LGHNA and CDR2 is YSLEER. Trimming removed 3 bases from V and 9 bases from J; junction bases left unmatched: 11. The CDR3 runs 16 residues. CDR3 in DNA: TGCGCCAGCAGCCATTCTCTCCGGGACAGTAGTTCACCCCTCCACTTT. The encoded protein is CASSHSLRDSSSPLHF.

This sequence joins TRBV5-5 and TRBJ1-2; 7 bases fit TRBD1. The CDR3 extends over 14 amino acids. The germline CDR1 and CDR2 sequences are SGHKS and YYEKEE (reference sequence). V was pared by 4 bases and J by 6 bases, with 9 bases of the junction left unmatched. Here the CDR3 reads CASSAALGTDGYTF. As DNA, the CDR3 is TGTGCCAGCAGCGCCGCTTTAGGGACAGATGGCTACACCTTC. Supplemented by reference TRBV5-5 and TRBJ1-2, the full variable domain reads DAGVTQSPTHLIKTRGQQVTLRCSPISGHKSVSWYQQVLGQGPQFIFQYYEKEERGRGNFPDRFSARQFPNYSSELNVNALLLGDSALYLCASSAALGTDGYTFGSGTRLTVV.

The rearrangement joins TRBV4-1 to TRBJ2-6, with D unresolved. V lost 1 base and J 1 base, leaving 8 bases between the germline ends. The CDR3 spans 16 residues. Germline V gene data show CDR1 as MGHRA and CDR2 as YSYEKL. CDR3 amino acids: CASSQVVGSGANVLTF. CDR3 DNA: TGCGCCAGCAGCCAAGTTGTGGGGTCTGGGGCCAACGTCCTGACTTTC.

V is TRBV5-4 and J is TRBJ2-7; TRBD1 matches 8 bases. V lost 4 bases and J lost 0; bases outside the gene matches: 6. Germline lookup yields CDR1 SGHNT and CDR2 YYREEE (reference sequence). The CDR3 loop spans 15 amino acids. The CDR3 is CASSVDRGASYEQYF. The CDR3 region has the DNA TGTGCCAGCAGCGTAGACAGGGGCGCCTCCTACGAGCAGTACTTC. Full variable domain (remainder filled in from reference TRBV5-4 and TRBJ2-7): ETGVTQSPTHLIKTRGQQVTLRCSSQSGHNTVSWYQQALGQGPQFIFQYYREEENGRGNFPPRFSGLQFPNYSSELNVNALELDDSALYLCASSVDRGASYEQYFGPGTRLTVT.

The CDR3 DNA sequence: TGTGCCAGCAGCTTGCTCGGGGTAATGAACACTGAAGCTTTCTTT. This sequence encodes CASSLLGVMNTEAFF. The gene calls are TRBV5-6 and TRBJ1-1; no clear D gene. V shed 1 base and J shed 0 bases, with 10 bases lying between them. Germline values: CDR1 SGHDT, CDR2 YYEEEE. The CDR3 has 15 amino acids.

The sample holds a few counts of this clone. The rearrangement uses TRBV19 and TRBJ1-2; D is uncertain. The V end lost 8 bases, the J end lost 0 bases, and 13 bases lay between the germline ends. This CDR3 spans 14 amino acids. Germline V gene sequence: CDR1 LNHDA, CDR2 SQIVND (reference sequence). CDR3 residues: CASGWEKSNYGYTF. The CDR3 DNA sequence: TGTGCCAGTGGGTGGGAAAAATCTAACTATGGCTACACCTTC.

To note about this clone: Within the sample, other DNA sequences also encode this same CDR3. The V gene is TRBV5-6, the J gene TRBJ2-2; D remains ambiguous. The ends were cut back, 0 bases at V and 1 base at J, with 10 bases in the middle. The length of the CDR3 is 16 residues. Germline V gene data show CDR1 as SGHDT and CDR2 as YYEEEE. DNA for the CDR3: TGTGCCAGCAGCTTGGGGCGGCGAGGGAACACCGGGGAGCTGTTTTTT. This sequence encodes CASSLGRRGNTGELFF.